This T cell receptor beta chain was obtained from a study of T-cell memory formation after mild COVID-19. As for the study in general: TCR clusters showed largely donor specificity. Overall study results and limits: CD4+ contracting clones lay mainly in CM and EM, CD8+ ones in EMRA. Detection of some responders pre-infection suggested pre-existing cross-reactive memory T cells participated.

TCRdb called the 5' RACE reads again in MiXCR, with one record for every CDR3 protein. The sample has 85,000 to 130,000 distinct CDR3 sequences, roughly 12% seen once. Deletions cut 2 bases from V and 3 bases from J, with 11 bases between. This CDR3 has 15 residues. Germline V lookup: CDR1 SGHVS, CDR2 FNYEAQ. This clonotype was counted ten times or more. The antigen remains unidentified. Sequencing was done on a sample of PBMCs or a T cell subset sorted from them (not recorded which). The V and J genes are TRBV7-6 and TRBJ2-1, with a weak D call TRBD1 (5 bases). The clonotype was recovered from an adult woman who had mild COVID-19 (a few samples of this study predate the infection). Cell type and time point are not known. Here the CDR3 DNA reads TGTGCCAGCAGCTTAAAGGGGATTGGCTACAATGAGCAGTTCTTC. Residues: CASSLKGIGYNEQFF.